This TCR beta chain originates from a study of T-cell memory formation after mild COVID-19. Study results and caveats: Clones from the second wave (peaking day 37) had unconfirmed SARS-CoV-2 specificity. Whereas later expanders leaned CD4+, clones contracting day 15 to 85 showed a balanced CD4/CD8 makeup. Among CD4+ contracting clones, most were CM and EM, and CD8+ ones EMRA.

Constant-segment primers and 5'RACE yielded cDNA libraries for TCR alpha and TCR beta, each carrying sample barcodes and UMIs. TCRdb itself ran the 5' RACE reads through MiXCR, one entry per CDR3 protein. In the table there are around 370,000 distinct CDR3 sequences, under 25% of which are singletons. A note on this clonotype: Its antigen is undetermined.

Sequencing was carried out using PBMCs or a T cell subset sorted from them (not recorded which). This receptor was obtained from an adult woman who had mild COVID-19 (a few samples of this study predate the infection). Cell type and time point are not known.

This CDR3 is CASSVGDLTDTQYF. In DNA form, the CDR3 reads TGTGCCAGCAGCGTAGGGGACCTCACAGATACGCAGTATTTT. The genes are TRBV9 and TRBJ2-3, with D perhaps being TRBD1 or TRBD2 (5 bases each). V was shortened by 0 bases and J by 2 bases, with 7 bases between the two germline ends. The CDR3 loop spans 14 amino acids. The germline V gene has CDR1 SGDLS and CDR2 YYNGEE.